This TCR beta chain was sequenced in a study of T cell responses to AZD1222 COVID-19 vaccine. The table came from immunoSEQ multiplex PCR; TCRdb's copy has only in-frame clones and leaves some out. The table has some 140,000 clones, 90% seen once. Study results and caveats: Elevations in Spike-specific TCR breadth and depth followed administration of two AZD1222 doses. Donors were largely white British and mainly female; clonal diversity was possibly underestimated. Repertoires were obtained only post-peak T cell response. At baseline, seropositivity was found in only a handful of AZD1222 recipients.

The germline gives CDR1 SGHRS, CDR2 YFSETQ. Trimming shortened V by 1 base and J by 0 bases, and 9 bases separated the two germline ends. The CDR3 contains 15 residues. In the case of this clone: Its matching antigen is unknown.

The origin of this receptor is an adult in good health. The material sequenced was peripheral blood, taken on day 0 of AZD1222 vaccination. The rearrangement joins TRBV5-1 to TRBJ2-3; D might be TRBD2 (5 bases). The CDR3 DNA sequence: TGCGCCAGCAGCTTGTTGCGGACTAGCACAGATACGCAGTATTTT. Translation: CASSLLRTSTDTQYF.